This T cell receptor (beta chain) comes out of a study of blood T cell repertoires in COVID-19. As for the study in general: The study drew acute and convalescent COVID-19 samples from the United States, Italy and Spain.

Study members were between about 18 and 95 years old and lived in roughly 24 US regions. Participants reported their clinical history, and cohort assignment relied on those reports. Using immunoSEQ multiplex PCR, the repertoire was profiled, and TCRdb retains in-frame clones only, with some absent. Of some 210,000 clones in the sample, 87% are singletons; the top ten hold 10%. Germline V CDR1 and CDR2: MGHRA, YSYEKL. This CDR3 has 13 residues. V shed 1 base and J 7 bases; nucleotides not matched to a gene: 4. This clonotype was obtained from a man aged 18 to 35 with acute COVID-19. The chain uses TRBV4-1 and TRBJ2-7; 7 bases align to TRBD2. Input material: PBMCs or T cells enriched from blood (not recorded which). CDR3 in amino acids: CASSQGLAREQYF. The CDR3 DNA follows: TGCGCCAGCAGCCAAGGACTAGCTCGTGAGCAGTACTTC.